The entry below gives a single T cell receptor (beta chain) sequence along with its context. Antigen unknown. The CDR3 totals 15 residues. V dropped 10 bases and J dropped 2 bases, with 21 bases sitting between them. CDR1 and CDR2 (germline): MNHNS, SASEGT. The template was genomic DNA from peripheral blood, not RNA. These data originate in a study of T cell repertoires in aging, cancer and after chemotherapy. The overall study: Chronic lymphocytic leukemia patients on fludarabine- or bendamustine-based regimens gave paired samples before and after chemotherapy. The full dataset contained roughly 8.8 million TCR reads. The study's findings and limits: Healthy donors lost TCR diversity with age mainly through richness, cancer patients through richness and evenness. Compared with age-matched healthy donors, untreated hematological or solid cancer patients showed higher blood TCR clonality.

A mixed TRB-A/B primer pool amplified rearranged TRB by multiplex touch-down PCR. TCRdb reanalysed the multiplex PCR reads using MiXCR and keeps one entry per CDR3 protein. There are some 6,100 distinct CDR3 sequences in the sample; under 40% occur only once, and around half lies in the top ten. This chain joins TRBV6-1 and TRBJ2-7; D may correspond to TRBD1 or TRBD2 (5 bases each). The TCR originated in a human donor with a blood cancer. Sequencing input: blood. CDR3 protein: CANADTGTFPYEQYF. The CDR3 nucleotides are TGTGCCAACGCAGACACCGGGACCTTCCCCTACGAGCAGTACTTC.